This paragraph covers one T cell receptor beta chain sequence. What it binds is unknown. CDR3 length: 18 amino acids. Trimming cost V 6 bases and J 4 bases; bases outside gene matches: 11. The germline CDR1 and CDR2 sequences are MNHNS and SASEGT. The data originate from a study of CD8 T cells in ankylosing spondylitis. TCRdb re-derived calls from the 5' RACE reads in MiXCR, one entry per CDR3 protein. The table records more than 650,000 distinct CDR3 sequences, about an eighth of them present only once. Study-wide findings and caveats: A motif in TCR beta, a set of about eight highly homologous variants, appeared characteristic of ankylosing spondylitis blood. The authors found the disease-linked clones to be CD8+ and relatively rare in peripheral blood. Disease-linked clones reportedly showed significant enrichment in matched ankylosing spondylitis synovial fluid. Some motif variants were previously reported in reactive arthritis synovial fluid and blood.

Sequencing input: blood, either unsorted or a sorted T cell fraction (not recorded which). The chain joins TRBV6-1 to TRBJ2-1; the match to TRBD2 covers 14 bases. This TCR derives from a male donor with ankylosing spondylitis. The CDR3 DNA reads TGTGCCAGCAGATCCCCTGGACTAGCGGGAGGTTCATACAATGAGCAGTTCTTC. Translating gives CASRSPGLAGGSYNEQFF.